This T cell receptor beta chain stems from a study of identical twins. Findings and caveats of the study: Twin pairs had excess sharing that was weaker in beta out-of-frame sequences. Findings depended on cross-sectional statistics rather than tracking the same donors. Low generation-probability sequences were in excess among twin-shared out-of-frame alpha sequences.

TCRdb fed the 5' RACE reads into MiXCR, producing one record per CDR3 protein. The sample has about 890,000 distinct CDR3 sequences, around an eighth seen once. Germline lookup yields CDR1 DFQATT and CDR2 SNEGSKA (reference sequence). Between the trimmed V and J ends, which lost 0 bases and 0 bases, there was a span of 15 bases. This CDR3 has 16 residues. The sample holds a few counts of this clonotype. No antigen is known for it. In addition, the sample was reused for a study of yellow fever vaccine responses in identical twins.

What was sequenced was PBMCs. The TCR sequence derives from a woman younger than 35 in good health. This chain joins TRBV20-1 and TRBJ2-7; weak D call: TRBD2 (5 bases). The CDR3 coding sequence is TGCAGTGCTAGAGATCGCCGGGCGGGTCCCTCCTACGAGCAGTACTTC. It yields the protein CSARDRRAGPSYEQYF.